This T cell receptor (beta chain) was obtained from a study of cytomegalovirus exposure and HLA in healthy donors. Across the whole study: The 130 or so validation repertoires used a platform that matched the one used for the roughly 700 first-cohort repertoires, as a later analysis reported.

CDR3 size: 16 residues. Germline V lookup: CDR1 MNHNS, CDR2 SASEGT. The V end was cut by 0 bases, the J end by 8 bases, with 19 bases between. In regard to this clone: As yet, its antigen is unknown.

Study observations and caveats: A few chains tied to CMV proved CMV antigen-specific in vitro.

The assay was immunoSEQ multiplex PCR, and TCRdb's table has in-frame clones only and misses some. This sample carries some 210,000 clones, approximately 82% of them seen once, and the ten largest clones take roughly 5.5%. The receptor comes from a woman under 30 in good health and CMV-seronegative. The chain is built from TRBV6-1 and TRBJ1-1; TRBD1 might be the D (6 bases). Sequencing was done on a sample of PBMCs. CDR3 sequence (DNA): TGTGCCAGCAGTGAAGCTGGGGGGGCAGGGGAGAGGGAAGCTTTCTTT. Amino acids: CASSEAGGAGEREAFF.